Reported below is one TCR beta chain. Antigen specificity is unknown. The record originates from a study of CD8 T cells in Susac syndrome. Whole-study findings and limits: None of the CD4+ T cell repertoires in Susac syndrome showed clonal expansion.

It was with random hexamers that 0.5 to 1 ug RNA was reverse transcribed. Coverage of TCR beta CDR3 amplification by immunoSEQ multiplex PCR extended to 54 Vbeta and 13 Jbeta. In TCRdb, the immunoSEQ multiplex PCR reads were re-called with MiXCR into one record per CDR3 protein. The table includes some 160,000 distinct CDR3 sequences, 94% detected once. The V and J ends lost 0 bases and 4 bases, in that order; junction bases with no gene match: 11. The CDR3 has 17 amino acids. Germline V CDR1 and CDR2: SGHNT, YYREEE (reference sequence). In contrast to the negatively isolated CD8+ and CD4+ T cells, TEMRA cells were FACS-enriched.

The receptor was isolated from a human donor with Susac syndrome. What was sequenced was CD4+ T cells from PBMCs. The chain joins TRBV5-4 to TRBJ1-2, with 8 bases fitting TRBD1. For the CDR3, the DNA is TGTGCCAGCAGCTTGGCCGTCTCAGGGGGCAGCGGCTATGGCTACACCTTC. It is translated as CASSLAVSGGSGYGYTF. The full variable domain, its missing parts supplied by reference TRBV5-4 and TRBJ1-2, is ETGVTQSPTHLIKTRGQQVTLRCSSQSGHNTVSWYQQALGQGPQFIFQYYREEENGRGNFPPRFSGLQFPNYSSELNVNALELDDSALYLCASSLAVSGGSGYGYTFGSGTRLTVV.